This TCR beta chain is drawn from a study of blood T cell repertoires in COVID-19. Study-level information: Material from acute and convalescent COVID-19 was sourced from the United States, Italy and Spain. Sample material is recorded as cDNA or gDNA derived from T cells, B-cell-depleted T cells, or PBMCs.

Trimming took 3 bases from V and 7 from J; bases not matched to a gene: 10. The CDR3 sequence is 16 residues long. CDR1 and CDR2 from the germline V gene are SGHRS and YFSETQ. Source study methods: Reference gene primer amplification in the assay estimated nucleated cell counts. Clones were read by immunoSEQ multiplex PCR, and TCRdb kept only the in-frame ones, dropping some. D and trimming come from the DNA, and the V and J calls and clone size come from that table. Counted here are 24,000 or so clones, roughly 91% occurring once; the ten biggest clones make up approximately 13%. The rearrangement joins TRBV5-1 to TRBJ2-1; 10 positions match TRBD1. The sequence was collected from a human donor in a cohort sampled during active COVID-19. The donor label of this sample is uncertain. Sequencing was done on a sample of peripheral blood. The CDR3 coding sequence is TGCGCCAGCAGCTCAGACAGGGGGCGCAGTGGTAATGAGCAGTTCTTC. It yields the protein CASSSDRGRSGNEQFF.